These 2 T cell receptor beta chains share one sample of origin, sequenced in a study of shared clonotypes between healthy human individuals. Generated by immunoSEQ multiplex PCR, the TCRdb table keeps only in-frame clones and is missing some. The table lists roughly 1 million clones, 75% to 80% of them singletons, with more than 0.45% in the top ten. Sample: memory CD4+ T cells from PBMCs. Described subset: CD45RA-negative fraction. Receptor source: a man between 18 and 29 years old in good health. Some clones in this sample may be carry-over from other donors' samples.

The chain is built from TRBV4-1 and TRBJ2-3; no clear D gene. Trimming shortened V by 4 bases and J by 0 bases, and 11 bases separated the two germline ends. Germline CDR1 and CDR2: MGHRA and YSYEKL. CDR3 length equals 15 residues. CDR3 in DNA: TGCGCCAGCAGCCTTACAGAGGTTAGCACAGATACGCAGTATTTT. Its translation is CASSLTEVSTDTQYF.

The table lists this clone with a count of one. The chain uses TRBV6-6 and TRBJ2-1, with D possibly called TRBD1 or TRBD2 (5 bases each). The V gene's germline CDR1 is MNHNY and CDR2 SVGAGI (reference sequence). Trimming stripped 9 bases from V and 7 bases from J, with 22 bases between. The CDR3 extends over 15 amino acids. This CDR3 reads CASCLPGPPVNEQFF. CDR3 nucleotide sequence: TGTGCCAGTTGTTTACCGGGACCTCCAGTGAATGAGCAGTTCTTC.